This T cell receptor beta chain was captured in a study of regulatory T cells in long-lasting Graves disease. Study-wide background: Graves' disease counted as persistent after over 5 years of antithyroid drugs with positive TSH receptor antibodies. Study findings and constraints: Fewer public clonotypes were shared by new patients (under 1,000) than by persistent patients (fewer than 3,000). TRBV28 was favored in persistent disease, as were TRBJ1-2 and TRBJ2-5.

The V and J ends lost 3 bases and 3 bases, in that order; junction bases with no gene match: 8. The CDR3 loop spans 15 amino acids. Germline assignment: CDR1 MNHEY and CDR2 SMNVEV (reference sequence). The time point here: persistent/refractory GD, antithyroid drugs over 5 years with positive TRAb. PBMCs were the source of the RNA used for TCR sequencing. The sample holds many counts of this clonotype. The antigen is undetermined. The TCR beta library used iRepertoire HTBI primers with Arm-PCR amplification of CDR3. Under the authors' procedure: Identification of gene segments yielded some 60 TRBV and 14 to 15 TRBJ across samples. TCRdb fed the multiplex PCR reads into MiXCR, producing one record per CDR3 protein. The V and J calls and clone size are TCRdb's, not the authors'. The profile shows about 470,000 distinct CDR3 sequences, less than 25% of them singletons.

The chain carries TRBV27 and TRBJ2-7; 7 bases line up with TRBD1. The specimen comprised peripheral blood mononuclear cells (PBMCs), sampled when the disease was refractory, from a patient treated with antithyroid drugs. The clonotype was recovered from a female donor with Graves disease. The CDR3 coding sequence is TGTGCCAGCAGTTTTACAGGGACAGCAGGCTACGAGCAGTACTTC. It encodes CASSFTGTAGYEQYF.